This T cell receptor (beta chain) was identified during a study of blood T cell repertoires in COVID-19. Study as a whole: T cells, B-cell-depleted T cells, or PBMCs provided the cDNA or gDNA that served as material.

The germline V gene has CDR1 LNHNV and CDR2 YYDKDF (reference sequence). The V end was cut by 3 bases, the J end by 0 bases, with 15 bases between. The CDR3 has 17 residues. Clones were sequenced by immunoSEQ multiplex PCR, and TCRdb holds only the in-frame ones, with some missing. Of fewer than 120,000 clones listed, 87% are singletons. This receptor was obtained from a human donor in a cohort sampled during active COVID-19. The chain combines TRBV15 with TRBJ2-1, with D uncertain. Sequencing input: peripheral blood. The chain's CDR3 is CATSRATVLSSYNEQFF. The CDR3, as DNA: TGTGCCACCAGCAGGGCGACGGTACTAAGCTCCTACAATGAGCAGTTCTTC.